This T cell receptor beta chain is drawn from a study of T cell responses to AZD1222 COVID-19 vaccine. Study-level findings and limits: The donor group comprised mostly white British people and more females; the analysis possibly underestimated clonal diversity. Unmutated variant regions are reportedly targeted by nearly half of spike-specific TCRs.

Sequenced by immunoSEQ multiplex PCR; TCRdb stores in-frame clones only, minus some. The sample shows approximately 200,000 clones, 87% of them seen only once. Concerning this clone itself: Antigen specificity is unknown.

Trimming took off 5 bases at V and 4 bases at J, with 18 bases between the two ends. Per germline, CDR1 SGHRS and CDR2 YFSETQ. This CDR3 is built from 15 residues. This sequence originates from an adult in good health. The chain recombines TRBV5-1 with TRBJ1-2, with unresolved D. The sample consisted of peripheral blood, taken on day 0 of MenACWY control vaccination. CDR3 amino acids: CASSPLPSSLYGYTF. As DNA, the CDR3 is TGCGCCAGCAGTCCGTTACCTTCCTCTCTCTATGGCTACACCTTC.